The 27 T cell receptor beta chains in this list originate from one sample, sequenced in a study of early T cells in non-severe SARS-CoV-2 infection. MiXCR was run by TCRdb on the 5' RACE reads, yielding one entry per CDR3 protein. The data hold approximately 71,000 distinct CDR3 sequences, with around 12% observed a single time. The material sequenced was whole blood, taken at baseline. These receptor sequences come from an adult who was a healthcare worker with PCR-confirmed SARS-CoV-2 infection or an uninfected control (not recorded which).

The chain recombines TRBV6-1 with TRBJ2-5, with D perhaps TRBD2 (5 bases). CDR1 is MNHNS and CDR2 is SASEGT in the germline V gene. The CDR3 length is 11 residues. V lost 10 bases and J 5 bases, leaving 11 bases between the germline ends. The DNA for the CDR3 is TGTGCCACAAGAGGGTACGAGACCCAGTACTTC. This gives the protein CATRGYETQYF.

The V call is TRBV4-1, the J call TRBJ2-6; no clear D gene. The CDR3 sequence is 19 residues long. Deletions cut 0 bases from V and 2 bases from J, with 17 bases between. The germline V gene encodes CDR1 MGHRA and CDR2 YSYEKL. CDR3 sequence reads: CASSQERPGAYPGANVLTF. The CDR3 nucleotides read TGCGCCAGCAGCCAAGAAAGACCAGGCGCCTACCCTGGGGCCAACGTCCTGACTTTC.

This clonotype occurred a few times. The V and J genes are TRBV6-1 and TRBJ2-1; 12 positions agree with TRBD2. V was pared by 5 bases and J by 5 bases, with 4 bases of the junction left unmatched. The CDR3 contains 15 residues. CDR1 is MNHNS and CDR2 is SASEGT in the germline V gene. The CDR3 here is CASSRTSGANNEQFF. CDR3 nucleotide sequence: TGTGCCAGCAGTAGGACTAGCGGGGCCAACAATGAGCAGTTCTTC.

V and J are TRBV7-8 and TRBJ2-7, with 7 bases identical to TRBD2. This CDR3 contains 15 residues. V lost 5 bases to trimming and J lost 0 bases; unmatched junction nucleotides: 7. Germline CDR1 SGHVS, CDR2 FQNEAQ. For the CDR3, the DNA is TGTGCCAGCAGCACCCGACTAGCCCGCTCCTACGAGCAGTACTTC. This encodes CASSTRLARSYEQYF.

The J gene is TRBJ2-1, the V gene TRBV21-1; TRBD2 is the table's D call and was not checked against the DNA. TRBV21-1 constitutes a pseudogene. CDR3 size: 16 residues. The CDR3 here is CASKIPGLEPYNEQFF. The CDR3 nucleotides read TGTGCCAGCAAGATACCGGGACTAGAGCCCTACAATGAGCAGTTCTTC.

The chain uses TRBV5-8 and TRBJ2-6, with D unclear. V lost 0 bases and J lost 3, with 7 bases in between. The CDR3 runs 15 residues. Germline CDR1 is SGHTS and CDR2 is YDEGEE. The CDR3 DNA reads TGTGCCAGCAGCTTGGTTTTCGGTGGGGCCAACGTCCTGACTTTC. Its translation is CASSLVFGGANVLTF.

This clonotype has a handful of counts. This sequence joins TRBV19 and TRBJ2-5; D gene unclear. Trimming took off 7 bases at V and 4 bases at J, with 7 bases between the two ends. The CDR3 has 11 residues. The germline CDR1 and CDR2 sequences are LNHDA and SQIVND (reference sequence). CDR3 DNA sequence: TGTGCCAGTAAGGGTACAGAGACCCAGTACTTC. Protein sequence: CASKGTETQYF.

This clonotype was seen a few times. V and J are TRBV29-1 and TRBJ2-5; TRBD1 matches at 12 bases. Germline CDR1 is SQVTM and CDR2 is ANQGSEA. The CDR3 is made up of 15 amino acids. V dropped 4 bases and J dropped 5; count of bases not matched to a gene: 8. In DNA, the CDR3 is TGCAGCGTTGCTTCGGGACAGGGGGCAGGGGAGACCCAGTACTTC. Amino acids: CSVASGQGAGETQYF.

The CDR3 sequence: CASRDRGYTEAFF. In DNA form, the CDR3 reads TGTGCCAGCCGGGACAGGGGATACACTGAAGCTTTCTTT. The rearrangement uses TRBV2 and TRBJ1-1; 10 positions match TRBD1. V gave up 8 bases and J gave up 3 bases; unmatched junction bases: 3. The CDR3 covers 13 residues. Germline-derived CDR1 and CDR2 are SNHLY and FYNNEI.

V is TRBV2 and J is TRBJ2-3; tentatively, D is TRBD1 (5 bases). V was trimmed by 1 base and J by 2 bases, leaving 10 bases between them. Per germline, CDR1 SNHLY and CDR2 FYNNEI. This CDR3 spans 15 amino acids. CDR3 DNA sequence: TGTGCCAGCAGTGAAGGTCAGGGCTCCACAGATACGCAGTATTTT. Translated, it gives CASSEGQGSTDTQYF.

This clonotype was counted at least ten times. For the CDR3, the DNA is TGTGCCAGCGGCCGGGACCGCAGGATTCGGACCCAGTACTTC. Its protein is CASGRDRRIRTQYF. The V call is TRBV6-1, the J call TRBJ2-5, with D tentatively TRBD1 or TRBD2 (5 bases each). The V and J ends lost 8 bases and 7 bases respectively, with 20 bases between them. This CDR3 is 14 amino acids long. Germline values: CDR1 MNHNS, CDR2 SASEGT.

The V gene is TRBV29-1, the J gene TRBJ2-7; perhaps TRBD2 as D (6 bases). CDR1 is SQVTM, CDR2 ANQGSEA, per germline. V was cut by 7 bases and J by 2 bases, with 18 bases left in between. The CDR3 extends over 14 amino acids. The chain's CDR3 is CSANFGGPTYEQYF. DNA of the CDR3: TGCAGCGCTAATTTCGGGGGACCCACCTACGAGCAGTACTTC.

The chain has TRBV15 and TRBJ2-1, with 8 bases aligning to TRBD1. Germline CDR1 and CDR2: LNHNV and YYDKDF (reference sequence). The trim removed 1 base at V and 4 bases at J, leaving 6 bases unmatched. CDR3 length: 16 residues. In DNA form, the CDR3 reads TGTGCCACCAGCAGAGGAAACAGGGGGTTTTACAATGAGCAGTTCTTC. Amino acids: CATSRGNRGFYNEQFF. Supplemented by reference TRBV15 and TRBJ2-1, the full variable domain reads DAMVIQNPRYQVTQFGKPVTLSCSQTLNHNVMYWYQQKSSQAPKLLFHYYDKDFNNEADTPDNFQSRRPNTSFCFLDIRSPGLGDTAMYLCATSRGNRGFYNEQFFGPGTRLTVL.

The V gene is TRBV10-3, the J gene TRBJ1-6, with D maybe TRBD1 (5 bases). The CDR3 has 13 amino acids. Trimming took off 10 bases at V and 7 bases at J, with 14 bases between the two ends. Germline V gene sequence: CDR1 ENHRY, CDR2 SYGVKD. CDR3 sequence reads: CATTPRQNSPLHF. The CDR3 DNA is TGTGCCACCACCCCCAGACAGAATTCACCCCTCCACTTT.

This clonotype was recorded many times. The J gene is TRBJ2-2, the V gene TRBV19; D remains unclear. Germline values: CDR1 LNHDA, CDR2 SQIVND (reference sequence). The CDR3 sequence is 12 residues long. V lost 6 bases and J 6 bases, leaving 8 bases between the germline ends. The CDR3 spells CASRWDSGELFF. The CDR3, as DNA: TGTGCCAGTAGATGGGATTCCGGGGAGCTGTTTTTT.

This clonotype appeared many times. This chain uses TRBV18 with TRBJ1-1, with TRBD1 matching over 7 bases. The J segment lost 7 bases and the V segment lost 6 bases, leaving 8 bases of the junction unmatched. This CDR3 comprises 13 residues. CDR1 is KGHSH, CDR2 LQKENI, per germline. CDR3 region: CASSPTGNLEAFF. As DNA, the CDR3 is TGTGCCAGCTCGCCGACAGGGAACCTTGAAGCTTTCTTT.

This chain uses TRBV3-1 with TRBJ1-1, with 7 bases lining up with TRBD1. This CDR3 is built from 15 residues. Unmatched junction bases numbered 8, after V lost 3 bases and J lost 4 bases. In germline, CDR1 is LGHDT, CDR2 YNNKEL (reference sequence). DNA for the CDR3: TGTGCCAGCAGCCACCATCAGACAGGGAGCACTGAAGCTTTCTTT. Its translation: CASSHHQTGSTEAFF.

This clonotype was observed a handful of times. Written as DNA, the CDR3 is TGCGCCAGCAGCTCCATGCCACTAGCGGGGGGATTCAACGAGCAGTTCTTC. It yields the protein CASSSMPLAGGFNEQFF. The rearrangement links TRBV5-1 to TRBJ2-1; TRBD2 agrees at 12 bases. This CDR3 has 17 amino acids. Per the germline V gene, CDR1 is SGHRS and CDR2 is YFSETQ. V gave up 3 bases and J gave up 10 bases; unmatched junction bases: 14.

This clonotype was seen repeatedly, ten times or more. The chain recombines TRBV7-9 with TRBJ2-7; no definite D call. In germline, CDR1 is SEHNR, CDR2 FQNEAQ (reference sequence). The ends were cut back, 5 bases at V and 4 bases at J, with 12 bases in the middle. The CDR3 has 13 residues. The DNA for the CDR3 is TGTGCCAGCAGCCCATTAGCTCCGTACGAGCAGTACTTC. Translation gives CASSPLAPYEQYF. Based on the CDR3 plus reference TRBV7-9 and TRBJ2-7, the full variable domain is DTGVSQNPRHKITKRGQNVTFRCDPISEHNRLYWYRQTLGQGPEFLTYFQNEAQLEKSRLLSDRFSAERPKGSFSTLEIQRTEQGDSAMYLCASSPLAPYEQYFGPGTRLTVT.

The rearrangement joins TRBV20-1 to TRBJ1-2, with D unresolved. The CDR3 covers 12 residues. Trimming took off 7 bases at V and 2 bases at J, with 11 bases between the two ends. Germline CDR1 DFQATT, CDR2 SNEGSKA (reference sequence). The CDR3 DNA sequence: TGCAGTGGAGGACCGACGAACTATGGCTACACCTTC. Its translation is CSGGPTNYGYTF.

There are a few counts of this clonotype. The chain couples TRBV4-1 to TRBJ2-1; TRBD1 matches at 12 bases. Germline V gene lookup returns CDR1 MGHRA and CDR2 YSYEKL. The junction had 7 bases not matched to a gene; V was cut back by 8 bases and J by 8 bases. The CDR3 runs 14 residues. The DNA for the CDR3 is TGCGCCAGCTCCTCGGGACAGGGGGCTTATGAGCAGTTCTTC. It specifies CASSSGQGAYEQFF.

This clonotype was detected ten times or more. The chain links TRBV20-1 to TRBJ2-3; D call uncertain. The germline gives CDR1 DFQATT, CDR2 SNEGSKA (reference sequence). V shed 1 base and J shed 2 bases, with 4 bases lying between them. This CDR3 has 12 residues. The DNA for the CDR3 is TGCAGTGCTAGAGGAGACACAGATACGCAGTATTTT. As protein: CSARGDTDTQYF.

This clonotype was counted between two and nine times. This chain joins TRBV18 and TRBJ2-7, with a tentative D call TRBD1 (6 bases). This CDR3 is 15 amino acids long. Trimming left V 0 bases short and J 0 bases short, with 9 bases between. Germline V CDR1 and CDR2: KGHSH, LQKENI. CDR3 sequence (DNA): TGTGCCAGCTCACCACCGGGGGCTAGCTCCTACGAGCAGTACTTC. It codes for CASSPPGASSYEQYF.

This clonotype has more than one count but fewer than ten. DNA for the CDR3: TGTGCCAGCAGTTACGGGGGGCCGGGGGCCAACGTCCTGACTTTC. It encodes CASSYGGPGANVLTF. The chain carries TRBV6-6 and TRBJ2-6, with D tentatively TRBD1 or TRBD2 (6 bases each). Trimming left V 2 bases short and J 4 bases short, with 9 bases between. CDR1 is MNHNY, CDR2 SVGAGI, per germline (reference sequence). The CDR3 is 15 amino acids.

The chain couples TRBV2 to TRBJ2-3; the D gene is possibly TRBD1 (5 bases). Germline V gene lookup returns CDR1 SNHLY and CDR2 FYNNEI. Trimming removed 3 bases at V and 10 bases at J, with 17 bases between. This CDR3 has 14 amino acids. DNA for the CDR3: TGTGCCAGCAGTGATATCGTAGAGGACAAGGCGCAGTATTTT. Protein product: CASSDIVEDKAQYF.

This clonotype was seen a few times. The rearrangement joins TRBV29-1 to TRBJ2-7; D not resolved. The CDR3 consists of 13 residues. CDR1 is SQVTM, CDR2 ANQGSEA, per germline. Trimming cost V 5 bases and J 0 bases, with 11 bases left between them. The CDR3 sequence: CSVLGPVSYEQYF. In nucleotides, the CDR3 is TGCAGCGTTCTTGGGCCGGTCTCCTACGAGCAGTACTTC.

This clonotype has a count of ten or more. The gene calls are TRBV5-1 and TRBJ2-7; 10 bases map to TRBD1. This CDR3 is 15 amino acids long. Germline loops: CDR1 SGHRS, CDR2 YFSETQ. The ends lost 5 bases at V and 2 bases at J; junction bases unmatched: 7. CDR3 in DNA: TGCGCCAGCAGGCGGGGGACAGGGGATCCCTACGAGCAGTACTTC. Amino acid sequence: CASRRGTGDPYEQYF.